This T cell receptor beta chain stems from a study of CD8+CD57+ T cells in acquired aplastic anemia. Study-level information: Sorted CD4+ plus CD8+ cells gave DNA averaging around 3.2 ug. Findings and limits, study-wide: CD8+ Simpson's diversity showed no significant patient-control difference. Shared by patients and controls, nearly 30 CD8+ CDR3s were abundant in patients.

To note about this clonotype: Its antigen is unidentified. The junction does not match germline at one end; this may be a read error.

An expansion of CD8+CD57+ cells by flow cytometry had been shown in patients chosen for sequencing. Each patient had severe acquired aplastic anemia. CDR3 and TCR beta VDJ profiling relied on genomic DNA as the template. Via MiXCR, TCRdb re-called the reads, giving one row per CDR3 protein. The repertoire holds 270,000 or so distinct CDR3 sequences, with 82% as singletons. Per germline, CDR1 SGDLS and CDR2 YYNGEE. This CDR3 has 11 residues. The material sequenced was sorted CD4+, CD8+, or CD8+CD57+ T cells (not recorded which) from PBMCs. The receptor's source is a human donor with aplastic anemia. The chain carries TRBV9 and TRBJ1-1; D not certain. DNA of the CDR3: TGTGCCAGCAGCGCCGGCACTGCAGAGTCCTTT. The encoded protein is CASSAGTAESF. Drawing the rest from reference TRBV9 and TRBJ1-1, the complete variable domain is DSGVTQTPKHLITATGQRVTLRCSPRSGDLSVYWYQQSLDQGLQFLIQYYNGEERAKGNILERFSAQQFPDLHSELNLSSLELGDSALYFCASSAGTAESFGQGTRLTVV.